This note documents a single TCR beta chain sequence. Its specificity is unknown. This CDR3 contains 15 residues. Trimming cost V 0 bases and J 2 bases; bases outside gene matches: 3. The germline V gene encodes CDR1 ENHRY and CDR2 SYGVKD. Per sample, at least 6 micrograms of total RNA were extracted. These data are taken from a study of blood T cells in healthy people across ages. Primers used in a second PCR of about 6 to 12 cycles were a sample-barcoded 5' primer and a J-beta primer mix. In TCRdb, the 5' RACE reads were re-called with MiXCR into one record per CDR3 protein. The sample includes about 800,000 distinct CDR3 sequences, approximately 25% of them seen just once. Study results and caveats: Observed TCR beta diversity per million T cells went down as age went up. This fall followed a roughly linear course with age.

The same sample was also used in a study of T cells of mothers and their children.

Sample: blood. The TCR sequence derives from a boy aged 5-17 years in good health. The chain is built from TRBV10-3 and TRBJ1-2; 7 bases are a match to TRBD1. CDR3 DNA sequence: TGTGCCATCAGTGAGTCTACAGGGGCCAACTATGGCTACACCTTC. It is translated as CAISESTGANYGYTF.